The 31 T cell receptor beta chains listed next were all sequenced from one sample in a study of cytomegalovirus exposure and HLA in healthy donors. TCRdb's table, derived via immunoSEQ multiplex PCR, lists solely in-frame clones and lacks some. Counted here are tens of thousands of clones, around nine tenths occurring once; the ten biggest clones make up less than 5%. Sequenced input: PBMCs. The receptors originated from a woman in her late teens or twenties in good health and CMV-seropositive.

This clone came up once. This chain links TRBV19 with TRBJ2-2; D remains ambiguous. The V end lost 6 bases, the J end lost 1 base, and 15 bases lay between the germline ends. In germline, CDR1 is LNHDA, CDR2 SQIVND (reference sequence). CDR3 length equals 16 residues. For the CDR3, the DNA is TGTGCCAGTAGAAGGCTGGCCAGGCAGAACACCGGGGAGCTGTTTTTT. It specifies CASRRLARQNTGELFF.

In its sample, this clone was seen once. The CDR3 is CASSPLGGAYNEQFF. CDR3 DNA: TGTGCCAGCAGCCCCCTAGGGGGGGCCTACAATGAGCAGTTCTTC. The chain employs TRBV6-6 and TRBJ2-1, with D perhaps TRBD2 (7 bases). The length of the CDR3 is 15 residues. Germline loops: CDR1 MNHNY, CDR2 SVGAGI (reference sequence). With 6 bases removed from V and 2 bases from J, the gap between germline ends came to 14 bases.

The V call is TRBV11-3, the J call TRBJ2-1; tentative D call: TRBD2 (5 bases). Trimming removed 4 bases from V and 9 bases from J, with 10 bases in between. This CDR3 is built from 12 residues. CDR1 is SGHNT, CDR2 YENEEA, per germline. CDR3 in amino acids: CASSSDSGEQFF. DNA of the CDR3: TGTGCCAGCAGCTCGGACTCGGGTGAGCAGTTCTTC.

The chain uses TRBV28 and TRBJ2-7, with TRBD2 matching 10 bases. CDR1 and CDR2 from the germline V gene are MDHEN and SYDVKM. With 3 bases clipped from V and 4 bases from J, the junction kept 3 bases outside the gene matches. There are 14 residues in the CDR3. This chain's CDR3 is CASSLWTSGYEQYF. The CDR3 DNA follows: TGTGCCAGCAGTTTGTGGACTAGCGGTTACGAGCAGTACTTC.

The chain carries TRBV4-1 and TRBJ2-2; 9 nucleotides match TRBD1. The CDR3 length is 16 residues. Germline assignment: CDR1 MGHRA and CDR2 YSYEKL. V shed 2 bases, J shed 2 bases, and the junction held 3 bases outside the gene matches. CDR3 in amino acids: CASSQWTGENTGELFF. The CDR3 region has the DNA TGCGCCAGCAGCCAATGGACAGGGGAAAACACCGGGGAGCTGTTTTTT.

As DNA, the CDR3 is TGTGCCAGCAGCTTGGCGCGCGGGGGACCCTACGAGCAGTACTTC. This codes for CASSLARGGPYEQYF. The V and J genes are TRBV5-4 and TRBJ2-7; 7 nucleotides agree with TRBD2. V gave up 0 bases and J gave up 2 bases; unmatched junction bases: 5. CDR1 and CDR2 (germline): SGHNT, YYREEE (reference sequence). The CDR3 length is 15 residues.

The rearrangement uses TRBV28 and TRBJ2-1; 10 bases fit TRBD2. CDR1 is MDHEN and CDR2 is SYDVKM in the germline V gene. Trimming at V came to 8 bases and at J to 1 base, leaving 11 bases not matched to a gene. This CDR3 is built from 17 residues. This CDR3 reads CASSLTSGRMSYNEQFF. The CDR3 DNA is TGTGCCAGCTCCTTGACTAGCGGGCGGATGTCCTACAATGAGCAGTTCTTC.

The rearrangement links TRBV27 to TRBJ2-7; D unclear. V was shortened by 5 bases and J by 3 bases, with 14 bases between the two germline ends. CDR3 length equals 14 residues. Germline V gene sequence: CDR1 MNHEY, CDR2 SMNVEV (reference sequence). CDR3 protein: CASSLIGPLYEQYF. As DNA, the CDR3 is TGTGCCAGCAGTCTCATTGGGCCGCTCTACGAGCAGTACTTC.

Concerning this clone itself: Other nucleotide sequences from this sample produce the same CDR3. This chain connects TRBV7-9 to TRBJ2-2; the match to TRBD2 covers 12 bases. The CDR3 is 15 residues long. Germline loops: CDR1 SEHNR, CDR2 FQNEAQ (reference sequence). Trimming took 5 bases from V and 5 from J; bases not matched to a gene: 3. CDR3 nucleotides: TGTGCCAGCAGCCCCGGACTAGCGGGGACCGGGGAGCTGTTTTTT. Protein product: CASSPGLAGTGELFF.

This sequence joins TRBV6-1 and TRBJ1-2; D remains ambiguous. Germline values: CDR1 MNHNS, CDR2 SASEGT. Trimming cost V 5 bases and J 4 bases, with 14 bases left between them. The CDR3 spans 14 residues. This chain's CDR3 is CASSPGQASYGYTF. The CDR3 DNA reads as TGTGCCAGCAGTCCTGGGCAGGCTTCCTATGGCTACACCTTC.

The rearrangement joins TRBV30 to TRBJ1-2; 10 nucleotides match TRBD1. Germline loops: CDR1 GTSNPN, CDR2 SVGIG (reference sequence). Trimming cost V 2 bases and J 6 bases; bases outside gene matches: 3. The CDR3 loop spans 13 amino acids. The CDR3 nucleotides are TGTGCCTGGAGTCCCGGGACAGGGGATGGCTACACCTTC. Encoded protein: CAWSPGTGDGYTF.

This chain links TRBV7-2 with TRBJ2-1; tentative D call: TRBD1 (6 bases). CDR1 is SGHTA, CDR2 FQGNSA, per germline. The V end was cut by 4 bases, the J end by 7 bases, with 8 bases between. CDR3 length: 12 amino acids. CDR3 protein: CASSSQGNEQFF. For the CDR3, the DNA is TGTGCCAGCAGCTCCCAGGGGAATGAGCAGTTCTTC.

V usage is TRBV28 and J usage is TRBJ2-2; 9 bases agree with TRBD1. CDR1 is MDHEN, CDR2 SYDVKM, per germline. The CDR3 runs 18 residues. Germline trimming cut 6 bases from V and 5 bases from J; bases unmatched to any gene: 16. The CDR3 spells CASSPNPGQGLGTGELFF. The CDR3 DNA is TGTGCCAGCAGCCCCAATCCGGGACAGGGTTTAGGTACCGGGGAGCTGTTTTTT. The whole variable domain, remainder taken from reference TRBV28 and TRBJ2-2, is DVKVTQSSRYLVKRTGEKVFLECVQDMDHENMFWYRQDPGLGLRLIYFSYDVKMKEKGDIPEGYSVSREKKERFSLILESASTNQTSMYLCASSPNPGQGLGTGELFFGEGSRLTVL.

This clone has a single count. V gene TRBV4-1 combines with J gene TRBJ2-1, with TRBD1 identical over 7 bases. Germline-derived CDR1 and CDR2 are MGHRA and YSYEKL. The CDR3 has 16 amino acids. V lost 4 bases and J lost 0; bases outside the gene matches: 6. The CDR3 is CASSLVDRASYNEQFF. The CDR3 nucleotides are TGCGCCAGCAGCCTTGTTGACAGGGCCTCCTACAATGAGCAGTTCTTC.

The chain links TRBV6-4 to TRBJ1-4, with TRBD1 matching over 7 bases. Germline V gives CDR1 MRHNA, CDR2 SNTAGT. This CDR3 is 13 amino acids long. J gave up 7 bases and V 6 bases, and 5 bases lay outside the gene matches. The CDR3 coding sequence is TGTGCCAGCAGCACAGGGGCGGGTGAAAAACTGTTTTTT. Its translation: CASSTGAGEKLFF.

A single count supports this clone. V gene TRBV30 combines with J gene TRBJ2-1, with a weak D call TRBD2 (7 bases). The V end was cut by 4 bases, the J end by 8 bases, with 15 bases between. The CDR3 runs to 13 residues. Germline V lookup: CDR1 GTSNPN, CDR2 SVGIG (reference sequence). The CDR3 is CAWTGGPGDEQFF. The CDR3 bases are TGTGCCTGGACGGGGGGCCCGGGCGATGAGCAGTTCTTC.

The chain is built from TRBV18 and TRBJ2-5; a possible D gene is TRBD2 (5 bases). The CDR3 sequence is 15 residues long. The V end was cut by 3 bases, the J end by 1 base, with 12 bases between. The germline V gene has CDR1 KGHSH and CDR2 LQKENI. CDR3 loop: CASSPRENLQETQYF. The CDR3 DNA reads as TGTGCCAGCTCACCCCGGGAAAACCTCCAAGAGACCCAGTACTTC. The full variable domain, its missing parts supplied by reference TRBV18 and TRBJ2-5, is NAGVMQNPRHLVRRRGQEARLRCSPMKGHSHVYWYRQLPEEGLKFMVYLQKENIIDESGMPKERFSAEFPKEGPSILRIQQVVRGDSAAYFCASSPRENLQETQYFGPGTRLLVL.

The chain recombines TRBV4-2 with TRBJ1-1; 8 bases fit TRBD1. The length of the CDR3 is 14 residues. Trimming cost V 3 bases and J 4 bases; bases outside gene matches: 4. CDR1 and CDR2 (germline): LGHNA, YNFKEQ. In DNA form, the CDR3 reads TGTGCCAGCAGCCAGACAGGGGAGACCACTGAAGCTTTCTTT. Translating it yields CASSQTGETTEAFF.

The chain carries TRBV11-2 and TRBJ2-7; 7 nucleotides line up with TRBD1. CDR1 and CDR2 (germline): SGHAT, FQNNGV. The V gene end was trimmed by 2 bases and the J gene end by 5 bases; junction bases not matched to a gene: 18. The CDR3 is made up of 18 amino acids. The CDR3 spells CASSLQPRGKGYGDEQYF. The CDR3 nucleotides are TGTGCCAGCAGCTTACAACCCAGGGGGAAGGGGTACGGCGACGAGCAGTACTTC.

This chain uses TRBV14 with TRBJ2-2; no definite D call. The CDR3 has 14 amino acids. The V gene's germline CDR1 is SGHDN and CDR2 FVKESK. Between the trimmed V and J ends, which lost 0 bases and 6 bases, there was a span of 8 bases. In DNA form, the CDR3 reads TGTGCCAGCAGCCAAGATTTACGGGCCGGGGAGCTGTTTTTT. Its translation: CASSQDLRAGELFF.

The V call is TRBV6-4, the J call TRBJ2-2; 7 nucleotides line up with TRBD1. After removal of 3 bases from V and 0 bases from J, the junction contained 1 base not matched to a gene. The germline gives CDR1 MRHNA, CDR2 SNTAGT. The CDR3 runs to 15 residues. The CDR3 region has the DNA TGTGCCAGCAGTGAGGGACAGTCGAACACCGGGGAGCTGTTTTTT. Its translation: CASSEGQSNTGELFF.

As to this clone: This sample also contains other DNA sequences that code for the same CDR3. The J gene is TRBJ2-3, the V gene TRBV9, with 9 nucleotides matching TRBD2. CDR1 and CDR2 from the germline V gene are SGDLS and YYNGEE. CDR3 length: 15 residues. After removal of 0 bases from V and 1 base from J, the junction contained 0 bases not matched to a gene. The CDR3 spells CASSVGTSGTDTQYF. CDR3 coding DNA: TGTGCCAGCAGCGTAGGGACTAGCGGCACAGATACGCAGTATTTT.

CDR3 bases: TGTGCCAGCAGTGAAGGGGCAGTCTATGGCTACACCTTC. It specifies CASSEGAVYGYTF. V usage is TRBV2 and J usage is TRBJ1-2; D ambiguous. This CDR3 has 13 residues. V was shortened by 1 base and J by 4 bases, with 7 bases between the two germline ends. Germline CDR1 and CDR2: SNHLY and FYNNEI.

This chain's CDR3 is CASSLAREWGLGFYEQYF. CDR3 DNA: TGCGCCAGCAGCTTGGCCCGGGAGTGGGGACTAGGATTCTACGAGCAGTACTTC. V and J are TRBV5-1 and TRBJ2-7, with 8 bases fitting TRBD2. Germline CDR1 is SGHRS and CDR2 is YFSETQ. Trimming cost V 0 bases and J 3 bases; bases outside gene matches: 14. The CDR3 covers 18 residues. The full variable domain, its missing parts supplied by reference TRBV5-1 and TRBJ2-7, is KAGVTQTPRYLIKTRGQQVTLSCSPISGHRSVSWYQQTPGQGLQFLFEYFSETQRNKGNFPGRFSGRQFSNSRSEMNVSTLELGDSALYLCASSLAREWGLGFYEQYFGPGTRLTVT.

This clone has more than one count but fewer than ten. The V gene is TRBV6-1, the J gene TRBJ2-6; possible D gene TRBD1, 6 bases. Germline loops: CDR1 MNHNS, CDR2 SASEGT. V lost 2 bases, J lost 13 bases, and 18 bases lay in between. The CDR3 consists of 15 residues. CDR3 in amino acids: CASSENPDSFEVLTF. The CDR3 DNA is TGTGCCAGCAGTGAAAACCCGGACAGTTTCGAGGTCCTGACTTTC.

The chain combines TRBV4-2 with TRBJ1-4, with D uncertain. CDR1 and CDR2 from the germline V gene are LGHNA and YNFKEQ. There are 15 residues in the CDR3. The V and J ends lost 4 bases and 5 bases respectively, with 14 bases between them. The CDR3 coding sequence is TGTGCCAGCAGCCGGCCGGGAGAGACAAATGAAAAACTGTTTTTT. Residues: CASSRPGETNEKLFF.

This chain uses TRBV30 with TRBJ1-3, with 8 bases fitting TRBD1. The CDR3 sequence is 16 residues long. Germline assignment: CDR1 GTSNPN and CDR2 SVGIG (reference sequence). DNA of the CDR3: TGTGCTTCGACCGACGGAAACAGGGGGGCTGGAAACACCATATATTTT. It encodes CASTDGNRGAGNTIYF.

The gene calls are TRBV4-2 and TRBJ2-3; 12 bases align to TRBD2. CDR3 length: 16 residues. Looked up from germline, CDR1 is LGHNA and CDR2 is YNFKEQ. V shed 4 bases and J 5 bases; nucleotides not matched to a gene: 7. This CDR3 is CASSLWTSGVLDTQYF. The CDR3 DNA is TGTGCCAGCAGCCTCTGGACTAGCGGGGTCTTAGATACGCAGTATTTT.

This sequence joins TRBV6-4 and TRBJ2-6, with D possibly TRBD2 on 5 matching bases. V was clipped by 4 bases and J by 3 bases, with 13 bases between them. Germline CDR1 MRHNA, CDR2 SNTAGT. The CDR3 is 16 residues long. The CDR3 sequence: CASSATPEGGANVLTF. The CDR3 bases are TGTGCCAGCAGTGCCACCCCAGAGGGTGGGGCCAACGTCCTGACTTTC.

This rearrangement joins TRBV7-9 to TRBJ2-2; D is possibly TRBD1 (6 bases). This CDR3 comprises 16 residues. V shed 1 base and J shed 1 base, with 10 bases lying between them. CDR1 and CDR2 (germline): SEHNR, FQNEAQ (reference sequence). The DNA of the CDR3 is TGTGCCAGCAGCTTAGTTTTGACAGGGAACACCGGGGAGCTGTTTTTT. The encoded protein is CASSLVLTGNTGELFF. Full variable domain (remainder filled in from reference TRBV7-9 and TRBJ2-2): DTGVSQNPRHKITKRGQNVTFRCDPISEHNRLYWYRQTLGQGPEFLTYFQNEAQLEKSRLLSDRFSAERPKGSFSTLEIQRTEQGDSAMYLCASSLVLTGNTGELFFGEGSRLTVL.

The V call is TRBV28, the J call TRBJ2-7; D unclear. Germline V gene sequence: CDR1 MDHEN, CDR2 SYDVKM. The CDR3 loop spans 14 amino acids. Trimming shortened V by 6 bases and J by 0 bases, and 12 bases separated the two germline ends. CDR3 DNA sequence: TGTGCCAGCAGAAACCCGGGTCTCTCCTACGAGCAGTACTTC. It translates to CASRNPGLSYEQYF. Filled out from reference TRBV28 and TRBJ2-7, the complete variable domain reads DVKVTQSSRYLVKRTGEKVFLECVQDMDHENMFWYRQDPGLGLRLIYFSYDVKMKEKGDIPEGYSVSREKKERFSLILESASTNQTSMYLCASRNPGLSYEQYFGPGTRLTVT.